Below, 27 T cell receptor beta chains from the same sample are listed, as sequenced in a study of Tregs in tolerant kidney transplant recipients. Sequenced by immunoSEQ multiplex PCR; TCRdb stores in-frame clones only, minus some. The sample has around 70,000 clones, roughly 92% seen once. Sequences were derived from CD8+ T cells from blood, sampled before the transplant. These receptors were collected from a human donor who received a combined kidney and bone marrow transplant.

The chain joins TRBV30 to TRBJ2-7, with no clear D. CDR1 is GTSNPN, CDR2 SVGIG, per germline (reference sequence). Trimming shortened V by 4 bases and J by 7 bases, and 20 bases separated the two germline ends. CDR3 length equals 14 residues. The CDR3 spells CAWTGPPTLWEQYF. The CDR3, as DNA: TGTGCCTGGACCGGTCCCCCTACCCTTTGGGAGCAGTACTTC. Full variable domain (rest looked up from reference TRBV30 and TRBJ2-7): SQTIHQWPATLVQPVGSPLSLECTVEGTSNPNLYWYRQAAGRGLQLLFYSVGIGQISSEVPQNLSASRPQDRQFILSSKKLLLSDSGFYLCAWTGPPTLWEQYFGPGTRLTVT.

The J gene is TRBJ2-7, the V gene TRBV11-3, with D possibly matching TRBD2 (5 bases). The germline V gene encodes CDR1 SGHNT and CDR2 YENEEA. CDR3 size: 13 residues. V lost 5 bases to trimming and J lost 3 bases, with 11 bases between them. CDR3 sequence reads: CASSVYRGYEQYF. DNA of the CDR3: TGTGCCAGCAGCGTTTACCGGGGCTACGAGCAGTACTTC. The whole variable domain, filled in from reference TRBV11-3 and TRBJ2-7, reads EAGVVQSPRYKIIEKKQPVAFWCNPISGHNTLYWYLQNLGQGPELLIRYENEEAVDDSQLPKDRFSAERLKGVDSTLKIQPAELGDSAVYLCASSVYRGYEQYFGPGTRLTVT.

The rearrangement links TRBV27 to TRBJ2-3; D possibly corresponds to TRBD1 (6 bases). The V end lost 2 bases, the J end lost 4 bases, and 10 bases lay between the germline ends. Germline lookup yields CDR1 MNHEY and CDR2 SMNVEV (reference sequence). The CDR3 runs to 14 residues. The CDR3 region is CASSLTGNADTQYF. The CDR3 coding sequence is TGTGCCAGCAGTTTAACAGGGAATGCAGATACGCAGTATTTT.

The J gene is TRBJ1-1, the V gene TRBV13, with a tentative D call TRBD1 (6 bases). The V gene's germline CDR1 is PRHDT and CDR2 FYEKMQ (reference sequence). Trimming cost V 3 bases and J 2 bases, with 13 bases left between them. CDR3 length: 15 residues. The CDR3 reads CASSFAGARNTEAFF. DNA for the CDR3: TGTGCCAGCAGCTTTGCGGGGGCGCGAAACACTGAAGCTTTCTTT.

This clone showed up just once. A read error may account for a junction end that differs from germline. The V call is TRBV6-1, the J call TRBJ1-1, with D uncertain. Germline V lookup: CDR1 MNHNS, CDR2 SASEGT. The CDR3 extends over 15 amino acids. CDR3 sequence: CAGSEAEGRNTEAFF. The CDR3 bases are TGTGCCGGCAGTGAAGCGGAGGGCAGGAACACTGAAGCTTTCTTT.

The chain recombines TRBV9 with TRBJ2-3, with TRBD1 identical over 7 bases. The germline V gene has CDR1 SGDLS and CDR2 YYNGEE. The CDR3 extends over 15 amino acids. V lost 3 bases to trimming and J lost 0 bases; unmatched junction nucleotides: 4. This chain's CDR3 is CASSDGTASTDTQYF. As DNA, the CDR3 is TGTGCCAGCAGCGACGGGACAGCAAGCACAGATACGCAGTATTTT.

The chain employs TRBV9 and TRBJ2-2; D perhaps matches TRBD2 (5 bases). This CDR3 comprises 15 residues. V was pared by 0 bases and J by 6 bases, with 12 bases between. Germline CDR1 reads SGDLS; CDR2 reads YYNGEE. CDR3 DNA: TGTGCCAGCAGCGTAGTGTCAGGTAGCGCCGGGGAGCTGTTTTTT. Protein: CASSVVSGSAGELFF.

The V gene is TRBV27, the J gene TRBJ1-1; D might be TRBD1 (5 bases). This CDR3 region has 14 residues. V was clipped by 0 bases and J by 5 bases, with 10 bases between them. Germline V lookup: CDR1 MNHEY, CDR2 SMNVEV (reference sequence). As DNA, the CDR3 is TGTGCCAGCAGTTTATCAAAGGGGTTAACTGAAGCTTTCTTT. Protein product: CASSLSKGLTEAFF.

This sequence joins TRBV5-1 and TRBJ2-3; 7 bases are shared with TRBD1. CDR1 and CDR2 from the germline V gene are SGHRS and YFSETQ. The CDR3 spans 16 residues. Unmatched junction bases numbered 8, after V lost 4 bases and J lost 0 bases. The DNA of the CDR3 is TGCGCCAGCAGCAACCCGGACAGGCTAAGCACAGATACGCAGTATTTT. This encodes CASSNPDRLSTDTQYF.

The chain joins TRBV7-9 to TRBJ2-1; D is possibly TRBD1 (6 bases). Trimming took off 6 bases at V and 7 bases at J, with 13 bases between the two ends. There are 13 residues in the CDR3. Germline CDR1 reads SEHNR; CDR2 reads FQNEAQ (reference sequence). The CDR3 bases are TGTGCCAGCAGAACCGGGACATTAAATGAGCAGTTCTTC. The encoded protein is CASRTGTLNEQFF.

The chain is built from TRBV28 and TRBJ2-6; D is unclear. The CDR3 consists of 17 residues. V lost 2 bases to trimming and J lost 0 bases, with 11 bases between them. Germline CDR1 is MDHEN and CDR2 is SYDVKM. CDR3 coding DNA: TGTGCCAGCAGTTTAAGCGCTTCCTCCTCTGGGGCCAACGTCCTGACTTTC. Residues: CASSLSASSSGANVLTF.

The V call is TRBV7-9, the J call TRBJ2-1; 9 positions agree with TRBD2. The junction had 3 bases not matched to a gene; V was cut back by 3 bases and J by 3 bases. This CDR3 is built from 15 residues. CDR1 is SEHNR and CDR2 is FQNEAQ in the germline V gene (reference sequence). In DNA form, the CDR3 reads TGTGCCAGCAGCTTTAGCGGGGGATACTACAATGAGCAGTTCTTC. This encodes CASSFSGGYYNEQFF.

The J gene is TRBJ2-7, the V gene TRBV7-9, with a weak D call TRBD2 (6 bases). The length of the CDR3 is 15 residues. Germline V gives CDR1 SEHNR, CDR2 FQNEAQ (reference sequence). V shed 5 bases and J shed 0 bases, with 14 bases lying between them. This CDR3 reads CASSPTSGGSYEQYF. CDR3 sequence (DNA): TGTGCCAGCAGCCCGACCTCCGGGGGCTCCTACGAGCAGTACTTC. The full variable domain, with the rest looked up from reference TRBV7-9 and TRBJ2-7, is DTGVSQNPRHKITKRGQNVTFRCDPISEHNRLYWYRQTLGQGPEFLTYFQNEAQLEKSRLLSDRFSAERPKGSFSTLEIQRTEQGDSAMYLCASSPTSGGSYEQYFGPGTRLTVT.

The chain recombines TRBV5-6 with TRBJ1-1, with D unclear. The CDR3 contains 12 residues. The germline V gene has CDR1 SGHDT and CDR2 YYEEEE. Trimming removed 4 bases from V and 4 bases from J, with 8 bases in between. CDR3 DNA sequence: TGTGCCAGCAGCGCGGCTGGCACTGAAGCTTTCTTT. It specifies CASSAAGTEAFF.

This chain links TRBV2 with TRBJ1-1; the match to TRBD1 covers 7 bases. CDR1 and CDR2 (germline): SNHLY, FYNNEI. The CDR3 runs to 17 residues. Germline trimming cut 4 bases from V and 0 bases from J; bases unmatched to any gene: 11. CDR3 loop: CASSARQGQTMNTEAFF. The CDR3 bases are TGTGCCAGCAGTGCCCGACAGGGACAGACCATGAACACTGAAGCTTTCTTT.

V usage is TRBV6-6 and J usage is TRBJ2-1; 9 bases are shared with TRBD2. Germline V lookup: CDR1 MNHNY, CDR2 SVGAGI (reference sequence). The CDR3 is 11 amino acids. V shed 5 bases, J shed 13 bases, and the junction held 3 bases outside the gene matches. The CDR3 region has the DNA TGTGCCAGCAGTCCTGGGACTAGCCAGTTCTTC. This encodes CASSPGTSQFF.

V gene TRBV28 combines with J gene TRBJ1-3; weak D call: TRBD1 (6 bases). Trimming pared 10 bases from V and 4 bases from J, leaving 23 bases between. The CDR3 consists of 16 residues. The germline V gene encodes CDR1 MDHEN and CDR2 SYDVKM. This CDR3 reads CATMDKGEGVGNTIYF. DNA for the CDR3: TGTGCCACCATGGATAAGGGAGAGGGGGTCGGAAACACCATATATTTT.

The chain couples TRBV4-3 to TRBJ2-7; 7 bases map to TRBD2. V shed 0 bases and J 2 bases; nucleotides not matched to a gene: 4. The CDR3 loop spans 15 amino acids. Germline lookup yields CDR1 LGHNA and CDR2 YSLEER. CDR3 amino acids: CASSQDGGGPYEQYF. CDR3 DNA: TGCGCCAGCAGCCAAGATGGGGGGGGACCCTACGAGCAGTACTTC.

This clone was counted a single time. The J gene is TRBJ2-1, the V gene TRBV28; 10 nucleotides align to TRBD2. V lost 4 bases and J lost 4; bases outside the gene matches: 16. Germline CDR1 is MDHEN and CDR2 is SYDVKM. CDR3 length equals 19 residues. The CDR3 loop reads CASSSKHGASGGPYNEQFF. DNA of the CDR3: TGTGCCAGCAGTTCTAAACATGGGGCTAGCGGGGGACCTTACAATGAGCAGTTCTTC.

This chain uses TRBV6-1 with TRBJ2-5, with D perhaps TRBD2 (6 bases). V dropped 0 bases and J dropped 1 base, with 9 bases sitting between them. The CDR3 covers 15 residues. In germline, CDR1 is MNHNS, CDR2 SASEGT. The CDR3 DNA follows: TGTGCCAGCAGTGAAGCGGGGACTTCCCAAGAGACCCAGTACTTC. Protein: CASSEAGTSQETQYF.

The rearrangement links TRBV14 to TRBJ2-1, with D perhaps matching TRBD2 (5 bases). The V and J ends lost 5 bases and 1 base respectively, with 12 bases between them. The CDR3 sequence is 15 residues long. The V gene's germline CDR1 is SGHDN and CDR2 FVKESK. CDR3 in DNA: TGTGCCAGCAGCTCCCTGTGGACTTCCTACAATGAGCAGTTCTTC. It translates to CASSSLWTSYNEQFF.

This clone came up once. The chain is built from TRBV5-1 and TRBJ1-1; 7 nucleotides line up with TRBD1. Germline CDR1 and CDR2: SGHRS and YFSETQ. This CDR3 spans 15 amino acids. With V trimmed by 3 bases and J by 0 bases, 5 bases remained unmatched. The CDR3 sequence: CASSSPGQMNTEAFF. CDR3 DNA: TGCGCCAGCAGCTCGCCGGGACAGATGAACACTGAAGCTTTCTTT. Full variable domain (outside the CDR3, taken from reference TRBV5-1 and TRBJ1-1): KAGVTQTPRYLIKTRGQQVTLSCSPISGHRSVSWYQQTPGQGLQFLFEYFSETQRNKGNFPGRFSGRQFSNSRSEMNVSTLELGDSALYLCASSSPGQMNTEAFFGQGTRLTVV.

The chain uses TRBV2 and TRBJ2-7, with TRBD1 identical over 10 bases. Germline CDR1 SNHLY, CDR2 FYNNEI. After removal of 2 bases from V and 2 bases from J, the junction contained 3 bases not matched to a gene. This CDR3 is built from 15 residues. DNA for the CDR3: TGTGCCAGCAGTGAACTCGGGACAGGGGCCTACGAGCAGTACTTC. Encoded protein: CASSELGTGAYEQYF. Drawing the rest from reference TRBV2 and TRBJ2-7, the complete variable domain is EPEVTQTPSHQVTQMGQEVILRCVPISNHLYFYWYRQILGQKVEFLVSFYNNEISEKSEIFDDQFSVERPDGSNFTLKIRSTKLEDSAMYFCASSELGTGAYEQYFGPGTRLTVT.

The V gene is TRBV5-6, the J gene TRBJ2-7; 8 bases agree with TRBD1. Unmatched junction bases numbered 6, after V lost 0 bases and J lost 4 bases. CDR1 SGHDT and CDR2 YYEEEE come from the germline V gene. This CDR3 has 15 amino acids. DNA of the CDR3: TGTGCCAGCAGCTTGGAACAGGGGGTTGCTTACGAGCAGTACTTC. Amino acid sequence: CASSLEQGVAYEQYF.

This clone has only one observation. The chain links TRBV4-1 to TRBJ1-2; no clear D gene. Trimming removed 2 bases from V and 3 bases from J, with 10 bases in between. Germline V lookup: CDR1 MGHRA, CDR2 YSYEKL. There are 14 residues in the CDR3. The CDR3 nucleotides are TGCGCCAGCAGCCAATCCAGTTTGGACTATGGCTACACCTTC. Its protein product is CASSQSSLDYGYTF.

J is TRBJ1-2 and V is TRBV27; TRBD1 might be the D (6 bases). The CDR3 spans 14 residues. The germline gives CDR1 MNHEY, CDR2 SMNVEV (reference sequence). V lost 2 bases and J 6 bases, leaving 13 bases between the germline ends. The CDR3 coding sequence is TGTGCCAGCAGTTTAAAGAGGCCAGGGGATGGCTACACCTTC. It is translated as CASSLKRPGDGYTF.

DNA of the CDR3: TGTGCCAGCAGCCCGGGACAAATAACCTACGAGCAGTACTTC. It translates to CASSPGQITYEQYF. This chain connects TRBV2 to TRBJ2-7, with a weak D call TRBD1 (6 bases). The CDR3 sequence is 14 residues long. Trimming removed 6 bases from V and 2 bases from J, with 14 bases in between. Looked up from germline, CDR1 is SNHLY and CDR2 is FYNNEI.